Each of the 8 T cell receptor beta chains below was sequenced from the same sample in a study of long-term antiretroviral therapy in people with HIV. Running of the v3.0 immunoSEQ assay took place at survey level. Profiling relied on immunoSEQ multiplex PCR, and the TCRdb table lists in-frame clones only, not all of them. The sample shows approximately 11,000 clones, about 89% of them seen only once. The sample consisted of unsorted PBMCs, taken 0.2 years before starting antiretroviral therapy. These receptor sequences come from a middle-aged woman with HIV.

The chain has TRBV5-5 and TRBJ2-7; 8 positions match TRBD1. V was clipped by 4 bases and J by 4 bases; unmatched bases: 7. The CDR3 covers 14 residues. CDR1 and CDR2 from the germline V gene are SGHKS and YYEKEE (reference sequence). The CDR3 bases are TGTGCCAGCAGCCCGGACAGGGTAATGTACGAGCAGTACTTC. Protein: CASSPDRVMYEQYF.

The V call is TRBV2, the J call TRBJ2-1; perhaps TRBD2 as D (6 bases). The CDR3 sequence is 13 residues long. CDR1 is SNHLY and CDR2 is FYNNEI in the germline V gene. Trimming pared 4 bases from V and 9 bases from J, leaving 13 bases between. The CDR3 DNA reads as TGTGCCAGCAGTGGGAGTAGCGGCGTTGAGCAGTTCTTC. Translation gives CASSGSSGVEQFF.

V is TRBV27 and J is TRBJ2-3, with D unclear. The CDR3 loop spans 14 amino acids. The germline V gene has CDR1 MNHEY and CDR2 SMNVEV (reference sequence). V lost 6 bases, J lost 0 bases, and 10 bases lay in between. CDR3: CASSRALSTDTQYF. Written as DNA, the CDR3 is TGTGCCAGCAGCCGGGCCCTTAGCACAGATACGCAGTATTTT.

This chain joins TRBV7-2 and TRBJ2-7, with 11 positions matching TRBD2. Per the germline V gene, CDR1 is SGHTA and CDR2 is FQGNSA. CDR3 length: 16 residues. The J segment lost 5 bases and the V segment lost 5 bases, leaving 11 bases of the junction unmatched. CDR3 loop: CASSPRSGGAQNEQYF. CDR3 in DNA: TGTGCCAGCAGCCCGCGTAGCGGGGGGGCCCAGAACGAGCAGTACTTC.

V and J are TRBV5-1 and TRBJ1-2; a possible D gene is TRBD1 (6 bases). Germline lookup yields CDR1 SGHRS and CDR2 YFSETQ. V gave up 3 bases and J gave up 4 bases, with 16 bases separating them. This CDR3 has 15 amino acids. CDR3 loop: CASSSWGAGGYGYTF. The CDR3 DNA is TGCGCCAGCAGCTCCTGGGGGGCGGGAGGCTATGGCTACACCTTC.

This chain joins TRBV6-5 and TRBJ1-6; D gene ambiguous. V was trimmed by 7 bases and J by 8 bases, leaving 18 bases between them. The CDR3 sequence is 15 residues long. Per the germline V gene, CDR1 is MNHEY and CDR2 is SVGAGI. The CDR3 DNA reads as TGTGCCAGCACCAAATCCGGGTCCCAAGATTCACCCCTCCACTTT. Translating gives CASTKSGSQDSPLHF.

This rearrangement joins TRBV19 to TRBJ1-3; 9 bases agree with TRBD1. The ends lost 9 bases at V and 0 bases at J; junction bases unmatched: 9. CDR3 length: 16 residues. Germline V gene data show CDR1 as LNHDA and CDR2 as SQIVND (reference sequence). The CDR3 here is CASSQGTGNSGNTIYF. CDR3 DNA sequence: TGTGCCAGCAGTCAAGGGACAGGGAACTCTGGAAACACCATATATTTT.

The genes are TRBV5-1 and TRBJ2-1, with 12 nucleotides matching TRBD2. This CDR3 has 16 residues. CDR1 is SGHRS, CDR2 YFSETQ, per germline. V lost 1 base, J lost 8 bases, and 7 bases stayed unmatched. In DNA, the CDR3 is TGCGCCAGCAGCTTGTCTAGCGGGGGGGCCCGGCATGAGCAGTTCTTC. Translation: CASSLSSGGARHEQFF.